The entry below describes one T cell receptor (beta chain). Its specific antigen is unknown. Base quality data are lacking; no much larger clone is found one base away. Libraries were made using the immunoSEQ multiplex PCR assay. Sourced from immuneACCESS, this table was stored by TCRdb with only in-frame sequences that have V and J called. A share of the clones is absent; for the studies checked, an unresolved V gene accounts for under half, and the remainder has no known explanation. Within this sample are fewer than 200,000 clones, with around 88% of them counted one time only. Clones ranked in the top ten supply around 5% of the sample. The data are from a study of control samples from healthy donors and cancer patients (dated by TCRdb to about 2020). CDR1 and CDR2 (SEHNR, FQNEAQ) derive from the germline V gene (reference sequence). From its cysteine to its phenylalanine, the CDR3 spans 11 amino acids. Kept here is only the CDR3 DNA, which spans 33 bases and is read in frame from base 1. The V end loses 3 bases and the J end loses 4 bases, and a stretch of 1 base separates them.

The sequence came from a woman in her 30s in good health. The sequence links TRBV7-9 to TRBJ2-1, with no confidently assigned D gene. What was sequenced was blood. CDR3 region: CASSFYNEQFF. The bases read TGTGCCAGCAGCTTTTACAATGAGCAGTTCTTC.